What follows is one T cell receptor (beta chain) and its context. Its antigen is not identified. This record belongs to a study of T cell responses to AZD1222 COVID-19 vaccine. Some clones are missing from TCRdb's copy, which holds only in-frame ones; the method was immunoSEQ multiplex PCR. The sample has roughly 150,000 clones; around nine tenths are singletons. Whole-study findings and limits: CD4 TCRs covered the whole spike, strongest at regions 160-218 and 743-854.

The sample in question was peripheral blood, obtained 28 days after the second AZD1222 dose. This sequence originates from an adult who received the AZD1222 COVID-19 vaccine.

The CDR3 DNA sequence: TGTGCCAGCCAAGTGACCTCCTCTGGAAACACCATATATTTT. It specifies CASQVTSSGNTIYF. The V gene is TRBV6-5, the J gene TRBJ1-3; D remains unclear. This CDR3 spans 14 amino acids. The germline CDR1 and CDR2 sequences are MNHEY and SVGAGI. Trimming shortened V by 8 bases and J by 0 bases, and 11 bases separated the two germline ends.